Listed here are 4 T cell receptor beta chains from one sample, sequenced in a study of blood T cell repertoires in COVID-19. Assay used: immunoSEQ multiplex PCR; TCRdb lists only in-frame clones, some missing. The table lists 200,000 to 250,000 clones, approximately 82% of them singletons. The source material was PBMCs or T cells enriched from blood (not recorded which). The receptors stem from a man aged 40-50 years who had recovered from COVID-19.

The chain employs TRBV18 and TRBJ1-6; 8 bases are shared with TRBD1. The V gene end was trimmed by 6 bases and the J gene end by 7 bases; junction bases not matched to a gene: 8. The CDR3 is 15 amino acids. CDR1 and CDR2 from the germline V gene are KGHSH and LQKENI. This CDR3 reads CASSLKGQENSPLHF. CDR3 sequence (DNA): TGTGCCAGCTCCCTAAAGGGACAGGAGAATTCACCCCTCCACTTT.

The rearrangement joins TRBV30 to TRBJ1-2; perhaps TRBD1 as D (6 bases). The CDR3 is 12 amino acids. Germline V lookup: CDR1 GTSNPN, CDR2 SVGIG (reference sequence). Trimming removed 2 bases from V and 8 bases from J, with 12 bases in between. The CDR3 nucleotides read TGTGCCTGGAGTTCGCGGGGGCCAGGCTACACCTTC. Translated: CAWSSRGPGYTF.

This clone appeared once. The CDR3 DNA is TGTGCCAGCAGTTTATACGGGATTCAAGATACGCAGTATTTT. Translating gives CASSLYGIQDTQYF. The chain couples TRBV28 to TRBJ2-3; weak D call: TRBD2 (5 bases). The germline V gene encodes CDR1 MDHEN and CDR2 SYDVKM. V was cut by 1 base and J by 5 bases, with 10 bases left in between. CDR3 size: 14 residues.

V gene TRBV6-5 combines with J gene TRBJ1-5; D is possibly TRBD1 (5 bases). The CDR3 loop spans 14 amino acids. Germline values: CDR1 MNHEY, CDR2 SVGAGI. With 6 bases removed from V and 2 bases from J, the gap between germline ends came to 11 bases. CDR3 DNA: TGTGCCAGCAGCACATGGGGGGGCAATCAGCCCCAGCATTTT. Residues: CASSTWGGNQPQHF.